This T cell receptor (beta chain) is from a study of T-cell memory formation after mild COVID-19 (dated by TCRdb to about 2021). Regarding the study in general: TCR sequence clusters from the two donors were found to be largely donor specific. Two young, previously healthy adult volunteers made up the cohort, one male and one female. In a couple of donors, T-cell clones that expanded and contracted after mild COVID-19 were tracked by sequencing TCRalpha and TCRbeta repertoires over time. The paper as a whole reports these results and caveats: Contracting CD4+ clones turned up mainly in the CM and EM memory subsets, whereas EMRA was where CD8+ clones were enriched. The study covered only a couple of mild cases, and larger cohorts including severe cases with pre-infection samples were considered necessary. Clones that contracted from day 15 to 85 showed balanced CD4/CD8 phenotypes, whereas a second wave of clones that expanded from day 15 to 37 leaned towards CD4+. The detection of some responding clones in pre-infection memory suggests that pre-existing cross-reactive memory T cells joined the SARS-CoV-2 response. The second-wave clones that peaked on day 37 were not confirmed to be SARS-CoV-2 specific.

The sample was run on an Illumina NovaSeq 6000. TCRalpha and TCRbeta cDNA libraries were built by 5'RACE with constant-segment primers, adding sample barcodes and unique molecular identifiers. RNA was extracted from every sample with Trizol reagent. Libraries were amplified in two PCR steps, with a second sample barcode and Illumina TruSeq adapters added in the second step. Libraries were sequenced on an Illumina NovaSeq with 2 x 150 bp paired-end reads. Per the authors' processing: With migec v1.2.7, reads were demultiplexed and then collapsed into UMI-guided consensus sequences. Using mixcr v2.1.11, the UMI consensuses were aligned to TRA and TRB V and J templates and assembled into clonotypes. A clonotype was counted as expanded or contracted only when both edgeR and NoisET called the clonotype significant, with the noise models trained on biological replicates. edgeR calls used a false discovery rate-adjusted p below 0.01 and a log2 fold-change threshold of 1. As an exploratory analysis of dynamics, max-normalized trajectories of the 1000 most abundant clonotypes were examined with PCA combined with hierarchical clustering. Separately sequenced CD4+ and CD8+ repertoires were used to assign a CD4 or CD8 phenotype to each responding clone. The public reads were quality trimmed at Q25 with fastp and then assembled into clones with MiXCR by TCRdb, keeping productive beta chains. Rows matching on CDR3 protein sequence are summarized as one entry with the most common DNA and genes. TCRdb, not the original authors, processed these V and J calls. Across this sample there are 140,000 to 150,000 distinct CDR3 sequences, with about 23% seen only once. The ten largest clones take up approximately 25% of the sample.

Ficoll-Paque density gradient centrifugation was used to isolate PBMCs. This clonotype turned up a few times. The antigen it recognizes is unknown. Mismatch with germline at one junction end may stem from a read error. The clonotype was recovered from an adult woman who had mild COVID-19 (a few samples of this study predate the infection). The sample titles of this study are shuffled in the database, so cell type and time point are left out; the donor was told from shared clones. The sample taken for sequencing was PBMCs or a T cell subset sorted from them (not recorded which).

The CDR3 protein sequence reads: CASSLAGGPAYEQYF. The nucleotide sequence is given as TGTGCCAGCAGTCTAGCGGGAGGCCCTGCCTACGAGCAGTACTTC. The chain was built from TRBV12-3 or TRBV12-4 and TRBJ2-7, with 11 junctional bases fitting TRBD2. The CDR3 has 15 amino acids, counting the end cysteine and phenylalanine. CDR3 DNA is the only sequence kept; it has 45 bases, read in frame from the first base.